This is a list of T cell receptor beta chains from one sample in a study of T-cell memory formation after mild COVID-19. Using its own MiXCR run on the 5' RACE reads, TCRdb lists one record per CDR3 protein. The sample has a few hundred thousand distinct CDR3 sequences, roughly 21% seen once. The sample comprised PBMCs or a T cell subset sorted from them (not recorded which). All receptors come from an adult woman who had mild COVID-19 (a few samples of this study predate the infection). Cell type and time point are not known. The CDR3 runs from the conserved cysteine through the conserved F or W. The size of a clone is reported for some rows only, either as once, few or many, or as a class for expanded clones.

abundance: .
v_gene: TRBV6-5
CDR3aa: CASSYSSAGGDTQYF

abundance: few
v_gene: TRBV25-1
CDR3aa: CASSGRLAGGISYNEQFF

abundance: .
v_gene: TRBV12-3/TRBV12-4
CDR3aa: CASSLDWAGGNIQYF

abundance: .
v_gene: TRBV3-1
CDR3aa: CASSQFSYEQYF

abundance: .
v_gene: TRBV13
CDR3aa: CASSLGLGQTFF

abundance: .
v_gene: TRBV10-1
CDR3aa: CASSVGQGDLSSYEKYF

abundance: .
v_gene: TRBV9
CDR3aa: CASSVARSNEQFF

abundance: few
v_gene: TRBV5-1
CDR3aa: CASSYDRENFEQYF

abundance: few
v_gene: TRBV30
CDR3aa: CALRAAALDGGEQFF

abundance: .
v_gene: TRBV6-6
CDR3aa: CASSYSPLDWQYF

abundance: .
v_gene: TRBV27
CDR3aa: CASSQTPRGNNEQFF

abundance: .
v_gene: TRBV4-3
CDR3aa: CASSQGLDYRTGIKRNTEAFF

abundance: few
v_gene: TRBV7-2
CDR3aa: CASSLTSGADSYNEQFF

abundance: few
v_gene: TRBV24-1
CDR3aa: CATSDPQLWAPGTDTQYF

abundance: .
v_gene: TRBV7-9
CDR3aa: CASSLGTGNRELFF

abundance: few
v_gene: TRBV18
CDR3aa: CASSPRLAGGDEQYF

abundance: few
v_gene: TRBV11-2
CDR3aa: CASSLRDLAYEQYF

abundance: .
v_gene: TRBV20-1
CDR3aa: CSARVDRAVAYGYTF

abundance: .
v_gene: TRBV5-5
CDR3aa: CASSILAGNTEAFF

abundance: few
v_gene: TRBV5-1
CDR3aa: CASSTEAGNTEAFF

abundance: .
v_gene: TRBV11-1
CDR3aa: CASSRRGGEQYF

abundance: .
v_gene: TRBV29-1
CDR3aa: CSVGWVARGTEAFF

abundance: .
v_gene: TRBV12-5
CDR3aa: CASGLGRQGAAEPQHF

abundance: .
v_gene: TRBV29-1
CDR3aa: CSSQEYNEQFF

abundance: .
v_gene: TRBV29-1
CDR3aa: CSGSSGTNTGELFF

abundance: .
v_gene: TRBV6-5
CDR3aa: CASSEREIYNEQFF

abundance: .
v_gene: TRBV12-3/TRBV12-4
CDR3aa: CASSSGTQYQPQHF

abundance: .
v_gene: TRBV6-1
CDR3aa: CASSGWAGGGTDTQYF

abundance: .
v_gene: TRBV7-2
CDR3aa: CASSLARTGGFRGSPLHF

abundance: .
v_gene: TRBV4-1
CDR3aa: CASSRPGQGMNTEAFF

abundance: .
v_gene: TRBV10-3
CDR3aa: CAISELQGDEQYF

abundance: few
v_gene: TRBV20-1
CDR3aa: CSARVTNKETQYF

abundance: .
v_gene: TRBV28
CDR3aa: CASRGISRETQYF

abundance: .
v_gene: TRBV20-1
CDR3aa: CSARADGPSPQHF

abundance: .
v_gene: TRBV5-1
CDR3aa: CASGQGGSSGSYGYTF

abundance: .
v_gene: TRBV12-3/TRBV12-4
CDR3aa: CASSLAGGPREQYF

abundance: .
v_gene: TRBV30
CDR3aa: CAWSTWDSELSSGANVLTF

abundance: few
v_gene: TRBV4-1
CDR3aa: CASSQASQGYEQYF

abundance: .
v_gene: TRBV5-1
CDR3aa: CASSGEGQNYGYTF

abundance: .
v_gene: TRBV24-1
CDR3aa: CATSPDRGHNGELFF

abundance: .
v_gene: TRBV12-3/TRBV12-4
CDR3aa: CASRRLAARTDTQYF

abundance: .
v_gene: TRBV6-2/TRBV6-3
CDR3aa: CASSYMGVRVYGYTF

abundance: .
v_gene: TRBV19
CDR3aa: CASGPPYEQYF

abundance: few
v_gene: TRBV6-1
CDR3aa: CASSEEVNTEAFF

abundance: .
v_gene: TRBV5-5
CDR3aa: CASSYKDRGPYQPQHF

abundance: .
v_gene: TRBV18
CDR3aa: CASSPDLSETQYF

abundance: .
v_gene: TRBV12-3/TRBV12-4
CDR3aa: CASRGRAELFF

abundance: few
v_gene: TRBV12-3/TRBV12-4
CDR3aa: CASTDRGLNEQFF

abundance: .
v_gene: TRBV6-1
CDR3aa: CASALSSSGELFF

abundance: .
v_gene: TRBV29-1
CDR3aa: CSVAQALSYEQYF

abundance: many
v_gene: TRBV5-1
CDR3aa: CASSSGLAGDNGRETQYF

abundance: few
v_gene: TRBV20-1
CDR3aa: CSARRGIMADTQYF

abundance: few
v_gene: TRBV6-5
CDR3aa: CASSPGTGTDGELFF